This entry describes one TCR beta chain. No antigen is known for it. The data were obtained in a study of CD8+ T cells in alopecia areata. Study-level background: The drug, oral tofacitinib, was given to treated patients at 5 to 10 mg twice daily.

Regarding the study as a whole: Tofacitinib significantly brought down scalp clonality and expanded CD8+ clones among top 100. Compared with normal scalp, lesional scalp had higher clonality and more expanded CD8+ clones. Scalp and blood samples kept many expanded lesional clones throughout tofacitinib.

Treatment denoted: oral pan-JAK inhibitor, 5-10 mg twice daily. Sequencing relied on a cDNA template that was reverse transcribed from extracted RNA. Profiling relied on immunoSEQ multiplex PCR, and the TCRdb table lists in-frame clones only, not all of them. This table holds some 170,000 clones, 50% to 75% found once. The sequence came from a human donor with alopecia areata. Sequences were derived from CD4+ T cells sorted from blood, sampled at approximately week 60, from a patient treated with tofacitinib.

The CDR3 reads CASSAGPYNSPLHF. CDR3 DNA sequence: TGTGCCAGCAGTGCTGGACCGTATAATTCACCCCTCCACTTT. This chain connects TRBV6-5 to TRBJ1-6; D is unresolved. V was cut by 5 bases and J by 4 bases, with 9 bases left in between. The CDR3 contains 14 residues. The germline gives CDR1 MNHEY, CDR2 SVGAGI.